This is a list of T cell receptor beta chains from one sample in a study of blood T cell repertoires in COVID-19. Generated by immunoSEQ multiplex PCR, the TCRdb table keeps only in-frame clones and is missing some. Seen here are 45,000 to 60,000 clones, around 80% observed once, and the top ten hold just under 15%. Sequences were obtained from peripheral blood. These receptors were collected from a human donor with active or convalescent COVID-19. The donor label of this sample is uncertain. Each CDR3 is given with its conserved first and last residue. A D gene is named only where the DNA matches it firmly. The size field is filled for only some rows; it gives once, few, many or a size class.

v_call: TRBV7-3
d_call: TRBD2
clone_size: NA
j_call: TRBJ2-2
cdr3_aa: CASSQGGEGAGELFF
cdr3_nt: TGTGCCAGCAGCCAAGGAGGGGAGGGAGCCGGGGAGCTGTTTTTT

v_call: TRBV18
d_call: TRBD1
clone_size: NA
j_call: TRBJ2-7
cdr3_aa: CASSPQQQGSEQYF
cdr3_nt: TGTGCCAGCTCACCTCAACAACAGGGGTCCGAGCAGTACTTC

v_call: TRBV4-2
d_call: TRBD2
clone_size: NA
j_call: TRBJ2-1
cdr3_aa: CASSQDGPGTSGYNEQFF
cdr3_nt: TGTGCCAGCAGCCAAGATGGCCCAGGGACTAGCGGGTACAATGAGCAGTTCTTC

v_call: TRBV28
d_call: TRBD2
clone_size: NA
j_call: TRBJ2-3
cdr3_aa: CAKGGVGTDTQYF
cdr3_nt: TGTGCCAAGGGAGGGGTGGGCACAGATACGCAGTATTTT

v_call: TRBV7-9
d_call: TRBD1
clone_size: NA
j_call: TRBJ1-1
cdr3_aa: CAGQAQTEAFF
cdr3_nt: TGTGCCGGACAGGCACAGACTGAAGCTTTCTTT

v_call: TRBV18
d_call: TRBD1
clone_size: NA
j_call: TRBJ1-1
cdr3_aa: CASSPSQGAWYTEAFF
cdr3_nt: TGTGCCAGCTCACCATCGCAGGGGGCTTGGTACACTGAAGCTTTCTTT

v_call: TRBV2
d_call: TRBD1
clone_size: NA
j_call: TRBJ1-4
cdr3_aa: CASSTGTGEVEKLFF
cdr3_nt: TGTGCCAGCAGCACCGGGACAGGGGAGGTGGAAAAACTGTTTTTT

v_call: TRBV6-5
d_call: NA
clone_size: NA
j_call: TRBJ2-5
cdr3_aa: CATEGVGETQYF
cdr3_nt: TGTGCCACCGAGGGGGTTGGGGAGACCCAGTACTTC

v_call: TRBV18
d_call: NA
clone_size: NA
j_call: TRBJ2-3
cdr3_aa: CASSSPGHRTDTQYF
cdr3_nt: TGTGCCAGCTCATCCCCCGGACACCGCACAGATACGCAGTATTTT

v_call: TRBV6-5
d_call: NA
clone_size: NA
j_call: TRBJ1-1
cdr3_aa: CASSSFTEAFF
cdr3_nt: TGTGCCAGCAGTTCGTTCACTGAAGCTTTCTTT

v_call: TRBV24-1
d_call: NA
clone_size: few
j_call: TRBJ2-7
cdr3_aa: CATSDSHEYEQYF
cdr3_nt: TGTGCCACCAGTGATTCCCACGAGTACGAGCAGTACTTC

v_call: TRBV6-5
d_call: TRBD1
clone_size: NA
j_call: TRBJ2-7
cdr3_aa: CAVDRDSYEQYF
cdr3_nt: TGTGCCGTGGACAGGGACTCCTACGAGCAGTACTTC

v_call: TRBV7-2
d_call: TRBD1
clone_size: NA
j_call: TRBJ1-1
cdr3_aa: CASSNRDRSTEAFF
cdr3_nt: TGTGCCAGCAGCAACCGGGACAGAAGCACTGAAGCTTTCTTT

v_call: TRBV11-3
d_call: TRBD2
clone_size: NA
j_call: TRBJ2-7
cdr3_aa: CASSLDVGSGAYEQYF
cdr3_nt: TGTGCCAGCAGCTTAGATGTGGGAAGCGGGGCCTACGAGCAGTACTTC

v_call: TRBV6-5
d_call: TRBD2
clone_size: NA
j_call: TRBJ2-1
cdr3_aa: CASRVLAGEYNEQFF
cdr3_nt: TGTGCCAGCAGGGTACTAGCGGGGGAATACAATGAGCAGTTCTTC

v_call: TRBV7-8
d_call: TRBD1
clone_size: few
j_call: TRBJ1-2
cdr3_aa: CASSSTGSNYGYTF
cdr3_nt: TGTGCCAGCAGCTCGACAGGGTCTAACTATGGCTACACCTTC

v_call: TRBV7-9
d_call: NA
clone_size: NA
j_call: TRBJ1-4
cdr3_aa: CASSFGRESEKLFF
cdr3_nt: TGTGCCAGCAGCTTCGGGCGGGAATCTGAAAAACTGTTTTTT

v_call: TRBV9
d_call: TRBD2
clone_size: NA
j_call: TRBJ2-7
cdr3_aa: CASNRTRVF
cdr3_nt: TGTGCCAGCAACAGGACTAGGGTTTTC

v_call: TRBV24-1
d_call: NA
clone_size: few
j_call: TRBJ1-5
cdr3_aa: CATQRQDSNQPQHF
cdr3_nt: TGTGCCACCCAAAGACAGGATAGCAATCAGCCCCAGCATTTT

v_call: TRBV13
d_call: NA
clone_size: few
j_call: TRBJ2-1
cdr3_aa: CASSLSGSYNEQFF
cdr3_nt: TGTGCCAGCAGCTTAAGCGGCTCCTACAATGAGCAGTTCTTC

v_call: TRBV21-1
d_call: NA
clone_size: NA
j_call: TRBJ1-1
cdr3_aa: CASSKAGRGLNTEAFF
cdr3_nt: TGTGCCAGCAGCAAAGCAGGCAGGGGGCTAAACACTGAAGCTTTCTTT

v_call: TRBV18
d_call: NA
clone_size: NA
j_call: TRBJ2-1
cdr3_aa: CASSPPTDEQFF
cdr3_nt: TGTGCCAGCTCACCCCCCACGGATGAGCAGTTCTTC

v_call: TRBV10-3
d_call: NA
clone_size: few
j_call: TRBJ2-2
cdr3_aa: CATQGLNTGELFF
cdr3_nt: TGTGCCACACAGGGCCTGAACACCGGGGAGCTGTTTTTT

v_call: TRBV6-5
d_call: NA
clone_size: NA
j_call: TRBJ1-2
cdr3_aa: CASSYSGLNYGYTF
cdr3_nt: TGTGCCAGCAGTTACTCCGGACTTAACTATGGCTACACCTTC

v_call: TRBV28
d_call: NA
clone_size: NA
j_call: TRBJ2-4
cdr3_aa: CASRGTLTNIQYF
cdr3_nt: TGTGCCAGCAGGGGGACTCTAACCAACATTCAGTACTTC

v_call: TRBV24-1
d_call: NA
clone_size: once
j_call: TRBJ2-5
cdr3_aa: CATSASHRVETQYF
cdr3_nt: TGTGCCACCAGTGCTTCGCACAGGGTAGAGACCCAGTACTTC

v_call: TRBV6-1
d_call: TRBD1
clone_size: NA
j_call: TRBJ2-7
cdr3_aa: CASSAKDRGNSYEQYF
cdr3_nt: TGTGCCAGCAGTGCCAAGGACAGGGGGAACTCCTACGAGCAGTACTTC

v_call: TRBV24-1
d_call: NA
clone_size: NA
j_call: TRBJ2-3
cdr3_aa: CATSDRGDTQYF
cdr3_nt: TGTGCCACCAGTGACCGGGGAGATACGCAGTATTTT

v_call: TRBV7-3
d_call: NA
clone_size: NA
j_call: TRBJ2-3
cdr3_aa: CASRMTTGYTDTQYF
cdr3_nt: TGTGCCAGCAGGATGACCACAGGATACACAGATACGCAGTATTTT

v_call: TRBV6-5
d_call: TRBD1
clone_size: NA
j_call: TRBJ2-5
cdr3_aa: CASQRGQQETQYF
cdr3_nt: TGTGCCAGCCAGAGGGGGCAGCAAGAGACCCAGTACTTC

v_call: TRBV6-1
d_call: NA
clone_size: NA
j_call: TRBJ1-5
cdr3_aa: CASSEGVVGSSQHF
cdr3_nt: TGTGCCAGCAGTGAAGGTGTCGTCGGGAGCTCCCAGCATTTT

v_call: TRBV6-4
d_call: NA
clone_size: few
j_call: TRBJ1-1
cdr3_aa: CASSAGANTEAFF
cdr3_nt: TGTGCCAGCAGTGCAGGGGCCAACACTGAAGCTTTCTTT

v_call: TRBV7-3
d_call: NA
clone_size: NA
j_call: TRBJ2-5
cdr3_aa: CASSLGRSVGETQYF
cdr3_nt: TGTGCCAGCAGCTTAGGAAGGAGCGTGGGAGAGACCCAGTACTTC

v_call: TRBV28
d_call: NA
clone_size: NA
j_call: TRBJ2-5
cdr3_aa: CASSSGVETQYF
cdr3_nt: TGTGCCAGCAGCTCGGGGGTGGAGACCCAGTACTTC

v_call: TRBV28
d_call: NA
clone_size: NA
j_call: TRBJ1-3
cdr3_aa: CASSRYRSGNTIYF
cdr3_nt: TGTGCCAGCAGTCGGTACCGCTCTGGAAACACCATATATTTT

v_call: TRBV28
d_call: NA
clone_size: NA
j_call: TRBJ2-1
cdr3_aa: CASSFSVRGNEQFF
cdr3_nt: TGTGCCAGCAGTTTTTCGGTGCGAGGGAATGAGCAGTTCTTC

v_call: TRBV10-2
d_call: TRBD2
clone_size: NA
j_call: TRBJ2-4
cdr3_aa: CASSRGSGNGNIQYF
cdr3_nt: TGCGCCAGCAGCAGAGGTAGCGGGAACGGAAACATTCAGTACTTC

v_call: TRBV24-1
d_call: TRBD1
clone_size: NA
j_call: TRBJ1-4
cdr3_aa: CATQGGPREKLFF
cdr3_nt: TGTGCCACGCAGGGGGGCCCTCGGGAAAAACTGTTTTTT

v_call: TRBV4-2
d_call: TRBD2
clone_size: NA
j_call: TRBJ2-7
cdr3_aa: CASSTPRASGSYEQYF
cdr3_nt: TGTGCCAGCAGCACCCCACGGGCTAGCGGGAGTTACGAGCAGTACTTC

v_call: TRBV10-3
d_call: TRBD1
clone_size: NA
j_call: TRBJ1-5
cdr3_aa: CAISRDSSNQPQHF
cdr3_nt: TGTGCCATCAGTCGGGACAGTAGCAATCAGCCCCAGCATTTT

v_call: TRBV12-3/TRBV12-4
d_call: TRBD2
clone_size: NA
j_call: TRBJ2-1
cdr3_aa: CASIVAGGNEQFF
cdr3_nt: TGTGCCAGCATAGTAGCGGGAGGCAATGAGCAGTTCTTC